What follows describes a single TCR beta chain. Its antigen is as yet unknown. This sample was included in a study of blood T cells in healthy people across ages. Overall study context: Per every two T cells, about one barcoded beta molecule was captured by template switching.

There are 13 residues in the CDR3. Per the germline V gene, CDR1 is DFQATT and CDR2 is SNEGSKA (reference sequence). Trimming removed 6 bases at V and 5 bases at J, with 13 bases between. Through a sample-barcoded 5' primer and a J-beta primer mix, a second PCR was run for roughly 7 to 11 cycles. Each CDR3 protein gets one entry after TCRdb re-called the 5' RACE reads with MiXCR. In the table there are roughly 800,000 distinct CDR3 sequences, 58% of which are singletons. Russia was home to the donors, healthy Caucasian individuals aged about 6 to 100. Study observations and caveats: Higher diversity and more naive CD4+ cells were features of long-lived donors, compared to aged donors.

The source material was blood. This rearrangement joins TRBV20-1 to TRBJ1-4, with a tentative D call TRBD1 (5 bases). The sequence came from a man aged 25 to 40 in good health. CDR3 nucleotide sequence: TGCAGTGCCCGCAGGGAATGGAATGAAAAACTGTTTTTT. It specifies CSARREWNEKLFF.